Following are 5 T cell receptor beta chains from one sample sequenced in a study of OX40 agonist ivuxolimab in advanced cancers. TCRdb's copy holds only in-frame clones and misses some; the assay was immunoSEQ multiplex PCR. This table has roughly 87,000 clones, approximately 90% appearing once. The sequencing used CD4+ or CD8+ T cells sorted from blood, collected in a trial of the OX40 agonist ivuxolimab. These receptors were collected from an adult with an advanced solid tumor such as melanoma, head and neck, liver or kidney cancer.

The V and J genes are TRBV18 and TRBJ1-5; D gene unclear. Germline CDR1 reads KGHSH; CDR2 reads LQKENI. The CDR3 covers 17 residues. V lost 3 bases and J 4 bases, leaving 19 bases between the germline ends. CDR3 bases: TGTGCCAGCTCACCTTCCCCCGGGGTTAACTCTAATCAGCCCCAGCATTTT. Protein sequence: CASSPSPGVNSNQPQHF.

This chain uses TRBV18 with TRBJ2-7; possibly TRBD1 for D (6 bases). CDR1 and CDR2 from the germline V gene are KGHSH and LQKENI. V lost 6 bases and J lost 0, with 12 bases in between. The CDR3 is 14 amino acids. CDR3 nucleotide sequence: TGTGCCAGCTCCCTGGACAGCAACTCCTACGAGCAGTACTTC. Translated: CASSLDSNSYEQYF.

This chain connects TRBV11-3 to TRBJ2-3; 13 bases agree with TRBD2. J lost 4 bases, V lost 4 bases, and 8 bases had no gene match. This CDR3 contains 17 residues. Germline V gene lookup returns CDR1 SGHNT and CDR2 YENEEA. This chain's CDR3 is CASSSSGTSGTADTQYF. The CDR3 DNA reads as TGTGCCAGCAGCTCTAGCGGGACTAGCGGGACAGCAGATACGCAGTATTTT. The complete variable domain, with remaining parts taken from reference TRBV11-3 and TRBJ2-3, reads EAGVVQSPRYKIIEKKQPVAFWCNPISGHNTLYWYLQNLGQGPELLIRYENEEAVDDSQLPKDRFSAERLKGVDSTLKIQPAELGDSAVYLCASSSSGTSGTADTQYFGPGTRLTVL.

In regard to this clone: The sample holds other DNA sequences that translate to the same CDR3. This chain links TRBV29-1 with TRBJ2-5; D is undetermined. V dropped 6 bases and J dropped 1 base, with 12 bases sitting between them. This CDR3 spans 13 amino acids. The germline V gene has CDR1 SQVTM and CDR2 ANQGSEA. Written as DNA, the CDR3 is TGCAGCGTCGCCGGCCTAATCCAAGAGACCCAGTACTTC. Amino acid sequence: CSVAGLIQETQYF.

This clone showed up just once. The chain links TRBV10-1 to TRBJ2-2; 9 positions match TRBD1. The CDR3 has 15 amino acids. V shed 7 bases, J shed 7 bases, and the junction held 10 bases outside the gene matches. The germline V gene has CDR1 WNHNN and CDR2 SYGVQD (reference sequence). The CDR3 nucleotides read TGCGCCAGCAACCGGGACAGGGACGAGGGCGGGGAGCTGTTTTTT. The encoded protein is CASNRDRDEGGELFF.